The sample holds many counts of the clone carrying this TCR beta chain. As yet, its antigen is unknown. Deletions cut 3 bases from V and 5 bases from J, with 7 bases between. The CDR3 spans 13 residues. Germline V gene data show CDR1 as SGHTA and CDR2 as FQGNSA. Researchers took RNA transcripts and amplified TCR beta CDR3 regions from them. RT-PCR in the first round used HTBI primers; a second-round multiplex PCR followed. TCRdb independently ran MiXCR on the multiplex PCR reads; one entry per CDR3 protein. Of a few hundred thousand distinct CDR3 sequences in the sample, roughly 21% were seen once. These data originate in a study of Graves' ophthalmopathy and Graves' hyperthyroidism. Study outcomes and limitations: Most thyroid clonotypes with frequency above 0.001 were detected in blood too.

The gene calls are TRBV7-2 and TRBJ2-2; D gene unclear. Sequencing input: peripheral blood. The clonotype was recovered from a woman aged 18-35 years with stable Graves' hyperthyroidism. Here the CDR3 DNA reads TGTGCCAGCAGCTTTGACTGGACCGGGGAGCTGTTTTTT. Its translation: CASSFDWTGELFF.